These T cell receptor beta chains were read from a single sample in a study of cytomegalovirus exposure and HLA in healthy donors. Generated by immunoSEQ multiplex PCR, the TCRdb table keeps only in-frame clones and is missing some. This sample has under 150,000 clones, with over 70% found just once. Sequencing was carried out using PBMCs. These receptors were obtained from a woman under 30 in good health and CMV-seronegative. Each CDR3 is given with its conserved first and last residue. Each record gives: V gene, J gene, clone size, D gene, CDR3 length, CDR3 protein, CDR3 DNA. A D gene is named only where the DNA matches it firmly. Only part of the rows carry a size: once, few, many, or a class if the clone is expanded.

>TRBV6-1|TRBJ2-7|NA|NA|14
CAIRRTSSSYEQYF
TGTGCCATCCGGAGGACTTCCTCCTCCTACGAGCAGTACTTC
>TRBV19|TRBJ2-1|NA|NA|15
CASSIGGPLLSEQFF
TGTGCCAGTAGTATCGGCGGGCCCCTCCTCAGCGAGCAGTTCTTC
>TRBV19|TRBJ1-5|few|TRBD1|15
CASSIMAGGNQPQHF
TGTGCCAGTAGTATAATGGCAGGGGGGAATCAGCCCCAGCATTTT
>TRBV10-3|TRBJ1-1|NA|NA|14
CAISSGNVNTEAFF
TGTGCCATCAGTTCGGGAAATGTGAACACTGAAGCTTTCTTT
>TRBV29-1|TRBJ2-5|NA|TRBD1|14
CSVEGTGSQETQYF
TGCAGCGTTGAAGGGACAGGTTCTCAAGAGACCCAGTACTTC
>TRBV6-1|TRBJ1-2|NA|NA|15
CASSRGRDRVYGYTF
TGTGCCAGCAGTAGGGGGAGAGATAGGGTCTATGGCTACACCTTC
>TRBV5-1|TRBJ2-5|NA|NA|14
CASSLGQGQETQYF
TGCGCCAGCAGCTTGGGCCAGGGTCAAGAGACCCAGTACTTC
>TRBV5-6|TRBJ2-1|NA|NA|14
CASSLDRFYNEQFF
TGTGCCAGCAGTCTTGACAGGTTTTACAATGAGCAGTTCTTC
>TRBV27|TRBJ2-1|NA|NA|12
CASSSGLNEQFF
TGTGCCAGCAGTTCAGGGCTCAATGAGCAGTTCTTC
>TRBV5-6|TRBJ2-3|NA|NA|16
CASSGTGTRLTDTQYF
TGTGCCAGCAGCGGAACCGGGACTCGCCTCACAGATACGCAGTATTTT
>TRBV28|TRBJ2-2|NA|TRBD2|16
CASSLTLAGGAGELFF
TGTGCCAGCAGTTTAACCCTAGCGGGAGGCGCCGGGGAGCTGTTTTTT
>TRBV6-5|TRBJ2-7|few|NA|12
CASSYSGGEQYF
TGTGCCAGCAGTTACTCAGGGGGCGAGCAGTACTTC
>TRBV7-7|TRBJ2-2|NA|NA|13
CASTSAEAGELFF
TGTGCCAGCACATCAGCGGAGGCCGGGGAGCTGTTTTTT
>TRBV7-8|TRBJ1-2|few|NA|15
CASSLEGQGTGGYTF
TGTGCCAGCAGCTTAGAAGGACAAGGTACAGGTGGCTACACCTTC